This record covers a single TCR beta chain. The CDR3 is 15 residues long. The record originates from a study of blood T cell repertoires in COVID-19. The overall study: COVID-19 samples, acute and convalescent, were from the United States, Italy and Spain. From T cells, B-cell-depleted T cells, or PBMCs came the material, which was cDNA or gDNA.

Sequenced by immunoSEQ multiplex PCR; TCRdb stores in-frame clones only, minus some. This table holds some 400,000 clones, 80% to 90% found once. Categorization into cohorts depended on clinical history that participants reported. Recovered Cohort 3 donors showed two negative PCRs, clearance, or symptom resolution. The rearrangement links TRBV21-1 to TRBJ1-1. TRBV21-1 is described as a pseudogene. Sequencing input: PBMCs or T cells enriched from blood (not recorded which). This TCR came from a man aged 25 to 40 who had recovered from COVID-19. CDR3 DNA: TGTGCCAGCAGCGCCCAGGAGGGGTTTAACACTGAAGCTTTCTTT. It encodes CASSAQEGFNTEAFF.